The next 26 T cell receptor beta chains were all read from a single sample in a study of blood T cells in healthy people across ages (dated by TCRdb to the mid-2010s). Library preparation used 5' RACE. The sequencer was an Illumina HiSeq 2500. A second PCR of about 7 to 12 cycles was run with a J-beta primer mix and a sample-barcoded 5' primer. The public sequencing data were trimmed at Q25 with fastp and processed into clonotypes with MiXCR by TCRdb, which kept only in-frame beta chains. Rows are combined by CDR3 protein, so each entry shows the most common genes and DNA. Within this sample are 380,000 or so distinct CDR3 sequences, with approximately 52% of them counted one time only. The top ten clonotypes cover around 50% of the sample. Source material: blood. The receptor source for this set is a man between 60 and 75 years old in good health.

This clonotype was detected a few times. The chain is built from TRBV10-3 and TRBJ2-3; D may be TRBD1 (5 bases). V lost 10 bases, J lost 3 bases, and 14 bases lay in between. The CDR3 sequence is 13 residues long. Per germline, CDR1 ENHRY and CDR2 SYGVKD. The CDR3 protein is CATQGGPTDTQYF. The DNA of the CDR3 is TGTGCCACCCAGGGTGGACCTACAGATACGCAGTATTTT.

J is TRBJ2-7 and V is TRBV11-2; 7 bases agree with TRBD1. Germline V CDR1 and CDR2: SGHAT, FQNNGV. V lost 5 bases and J lost 5; bases outside the gene matches: 12. This CDR3 has 15 amino acids. This CDR3 is CASSRGRGQLNEQYF. The CDR3 DNA follows: TGTGCCAGCAGCAGGGGTAGGGGACAGCTCAACGAGCAGTACTTC.

This clonotype was counted at least ten times. The V call is TRBV29-1, the J call TRBJ2-5; TRBD1 matches at 9 bases. The junction had 9 bases not matched to a gene; V was cut back by 4 bases and J by 6 bases. This CDR3 is 14 amino acids long. CDR1 SQVTM and CDR2 ANQGSEA come from the germline V gene. The CDR3 nucleotides read TGCAGCGTTGGCCCGGGACAGGGAGGGAAGACCCAGTACTTC. It specifies CSVGPGQGGKTQYF.

This clonotype was picked up one time. Since a much larger clone is just one base distant, this may be a read error. V is TRBV20-1 and J is TRBJ2-1; 8 bases map to TRBD2. Trimming at V came to 4 bases and at J to 8 bases, leaving 1 base not matched to a gene. Germline assignment: CDR1 DFQATT and CDR2 SNEGSKA (reference sequence). The CDR3 spans 11 residues. CDR3 nucleotides: TGCAGTGCTACGACTAGCGATGAGCAGTTCTTC. This translates into CSATTSDEQFF.

Here the CDR3 reads CSAHSRGVSTDTQYF. CDR3 nucleotides: TGCAGTGCCCACTCCCGGGGGGTCAGCACAGATACGCAGTATTTT. This chain joins TRBV20-1 and TRBJ2-3, with 7 positions matching TRBD2. The CDR3 sequence is 15 residues long. After removal of 6 bases from V and 0 bases from J, the junction contained 9 bases not matched to a gene. Germline V gene lookup returns CDR1 DFQATT and CDR2 SNEGSKA (reference sequence).

The rearrangement joins TRBV4-1 to TRBJ2-6, with a possible D match to TRBD2 (5 bases). The CDR3 runs 17 residues. The germline V gene encodes CDR1 MGHRA and CDR2 YSYEKL. Between the trimmed V and J ends, which lost 0 bases and 4 bases, there was a span of 13 bases. DNA for the CDR3: TGCGCCAGCAGCCAAGATGAGGAGGTTAGAGGGGCCAACGTCCTGACTTTC. Translation gives CASSQDEEVRGANVLTF.

A remark on this clonotype: An end of the junction does not agree with germline; a read error may underlie this. The V call is TRBV7-2, the J call TRBJ2-3; 8 positions agree with TRBD2. The CDR3 consists of 15 residues. Germline values: CDR1 SGHTA, CDR2 FQGNSA. The CDR3 DNA follows: TGTGCCAGCAGCCTAGCGGGTTTTAGCACAGATACGCAGTATTTT. It encodes CASSLAGFSTDTQYF.

The V gene is TRBV10-3, the J gene TRBJ1-2, with 10 bases lining up with TRBD1. CDR1 is ENHRY, CDR2 SYGVKD, per germline. The junction had 6 bases not matched to a gene; V was cut back by 0 bases and J by 8 bases. The CDR3 has 15 residues. CDR3 in DNA: TGTGCCATCAGTGAGTCAGGGGACAGGGGAACAGGCTACACCTTC. Its translation: CAISESGDRGTGYTF.

J is TRBJ1-1 and V is TRBV4-2; perhaps TRBD1 as D (5 bases). Looked up from germline, CDR1 is LGHNA and CDR2 is YNFKEQ. The CDR3 runs 14 residues. Trimming shortened V by 1 base and J by 5 bases, and 11 bases separated the two germline ends. The CDR3 DNA follows: TGTGCCAGCAGCCAAGCGGATCAGGGAACTGAAGCTTTCTTT. Translating it yields CASSQADQGTEAFF.

This chain connects TRBV12-5 to TRBJ2-7; 8 bases are a match to TRBD1. CDR3 size: 15 residues. Germline lookup yields CDR1 LGHNT and CDR2 FRNRAP. With V trimmed by 7 bases and J by 6 bases, 14 bases remained unmatched. CDR3 protein: CASVSQGANLSEQYF. CDR3 sequence (DNA): TGTGCTAGTGTATCTCAGGGGGCCAACCTGTCCGAGCAGTACTTC.

This clonotype was seen more than once but under ten times. J is TRBJ2-5 and V is TRBV10-2; 10 bases are a match to TRBD1. In germline, CDR1 is WSHSY, CDR2 SAAADI. The junction had 13 bases not matched to a gene; V was cut back by 7 bases and J by 11 bases. The CDR3 loop spans 14 amino acids. Here the CDR3 DNA reads TGCGCCAGCATTCGGACAGGGGGTAAGAATGAGCAGTACTTC. It translates to CASIRTGGKNEQYF.

This chain connects TRBV10-3 to TRBJ2-3; D is undetermined. There are 15 residues in the CDR3. The germline V gene encodes CDR1 ENHRY and CDR2 SYGVKD. V was clipped by 6 bases and J by 0 bases, with 13 bases between them. The CDR3, as DNA: TGTGCCATCAGAGTAGGGTCTGGTAGCACAGATACGCAGTATTTT. Amino acids: CAIRVGSGSTDTQYF.

The rearrangement joins TRBV9 to TRBJ2-3; D possibly corresponds to TRBD2 (5 bases). Germline lookup yields CDR1 SGDLS and CDR2 YYNGEE. This CDR3 comprises 15 residues. The V gene lost 1 base and the J gene lost 0 bases, with 9 bases spanning the gap. Here the CDR3 reads CASSVIATSTDTQYF. The CDR3 DNA is TGTGCCAGCAGCGTAATAGCGACCAGCACAGATACGCAGTATTTT.

In its sample, this clonotype was seen a few times. This chain connects TRBV6-2 or TRBV6-3 to TRBJ2-4; D is undetermined. CDR1 is MNHEY, CDR2 SVGEGT, per germline. This CDR3 is built from 12 residues. V was shortened by 2 bases and J by 6 bases, with 5 bases between the two germline ends. CDR3: CASSYKRNIQYF. CDR3 coding DNA: TGTGCCAGCAGTTACAAAAGAAACATTCAGTACTTC.

The gene calls are TRBV7-2 and TRBJ2-4; 8 nucleotides align to TRBD1. The end of the DNA is better explained by TRBJ2-7, so the J call may be wrong. There are 15 residues in the CDR3. CDR1 and CDR2 (germline): SGHTA, FQGNSA. CDR3 sequence: CASSLRRTGQNEQYF. CDR3 bases: TGTGCCAGCAGCTTAAGGCGGACAGGGCAGAACGAGCAGTACTTC.

The genes are TRBV11-2 and TRBJ2-1; tentatively, D is TRBD1 or TRBD2 (5 bases each). The CDR3 consists of 18 residues. Trimming removed 5 bases from V and 0 bases from J, with 20 bases in between. CDR1 is SGHAT and CDR2 is FQNNGV in the germline V gene. The CDR3 DNA reads as TGTGCCAGCAGCCAAAAGCTTGGTGTTGGGGGCTCCTACAATGAGCAGTTCTTC. Amino acid sequence: CASSQKLGVGGSYNEQFF. The complete variable domain, with remaining parts taken from reference TRBV11-2 and TRBJ2-1, reads EAGVAQSPRYKIIEKRQSVAFWCNPISGHATLYWYQQILGQGPKLLIQFQNNGVVDDSQLPKDRFSAERLKGVDSTLKIQPAKLEDSAVYLCASSQKLGVGGSYNEQFFGPGTRLTVL.

This clonotype has only a few counts. V gene TRBV11-2 combines with J gene TRBJ2-7; D remains unclear. The V gene lost 5 bases and the J gene lost 0 bases, with 14 bases spanning the gap. CDR1 and CDR2 (germline): SGHAT, FQNNGV. The CDR3 is 15 amino acids. CDR3 coding DNA: TGTGCCAGCAGCCCGCTGTCTTTGAGCTCCTACGAGCAGTACTTC. This codes for CASSPLSLSSYEQYF.

A few counts support this clonotype. The CDR3: CASSYGGKQYF. The CDR3 DNA follows: TGTGCCAGCAGTTACGGGGGGAAGCAGTACTTC. The genes are TRBV6-2 or TRBV6-3 and TRBJ2-5; the D gene is possibly TRBD2 (6 bases). The CDR3 contains 11 residues. V lost 2 bases and J lost 11, with 9 bases in between. Germline CDR1 and CDR2: MNHEY and SVGEGT.

The V and J genes are TRBV3-1 and TRBJ2-3, with TRBD1 matching 8 bases. Germline V gives CDR1 LGHDT, CDR2 YNNKEL (reference sequence). The CDR3 has 15 residues. The J segment lost 6 bases and the V segment lost 3 bases, leaving 8 bases of the junction unmatched. CDR3 bases: TGTGCCAGCAGCCATCCCCCAGGGGGCTTTGATACGCAGTATTTT. The encoded protein is CASSHPPGGFDTQYF.

The CDR3 protein is CASSPGVGYEQYF. DNA of the CDR3: TGTGCCAGCAGTCCGGGAGTTGGCTACGAGCAGTACTTC. The chain has TRBV6-5 and TRBJ2-7; D might be TRBD2 (6 bases). V shed 5 bases and J shed 3 bases, with 11 bases lying between them. The V gene's germline CDR1 is MNHEY and CDR2 SVGAGI. This CDR3 comprises 13 residues.

This clonotype came up a few times. The chain uses TRBV4-3 and TRBJ2-2; 14 nucleotides align to TRBD2. CDR1 is LGHNA, CDR2 YSLEER, per germline. Unmatched junction bases numbered 4, after V lost 3 bases and J lost 7 bases. CDR3 length: 16 residues. In DNA form, the CDR3 reads TGCGCCAGCAGCCAGGGACTAGCGGGAGTAAACGGGGAGCTGTTTTTT. This gives the protein CASSQGLAGVNGELFF.

V and J are TRBV25-1 and TRBJ2-5; TRBD2 aligns across 7 bases. V shed 7 bases, J shed 11 bases, and the junction held 13 bases outside the gene matches. CDR1 is MGHDK, CDR2 SYGVNS, per germline. This CDR3 has 13 amino acids. CDR3 in amino acids: CASTWGRANEQYF. CDR3 nucleotide sequence: TGTGCCAGCACCTGGGGGAGGGCAAATGAGCAGTACTTC.

This clonotype has a handful of counts. V gene TRBV6-5 combines with J gene TRBJ2-5; 8 bases line up with TRBD1. The CDR3 length is 13 residues. The junction had 7 bases not matched to a gene; V was cut back by 6 bases and J by 7 bases. Germline assignment: CDR1 MNHEY and CDR2 SVGAGI. CDR3 bases: TGTGCCAGCAGAGACAGGGGATCGGTGACCCAGTACTTC. Translated, it gives CASRDRGSVTQYF.

This clonotype was seen a handful of times. The chain combines TRBV28 with TRBJ2-3; D ambiguous. The CDR3 runs 12 residues. Germline CDR1 is MDHEN and CDR2 is SYDVKM. V was clipped by 3 bases and J by 6 bases, with 7 bases between them. In DNA form, the CDR3 reads TGTGCCAGCAGTTTTAGGTGGGATACGCAGTATTTT. It yields the protein CASSFRWDTQYF.

This clonotype was seen a single time. This chain connects TRBV6-2 or TRBV6-3 to TRBJ2-1; maybe TRBD2 (5 bases). CDR1 and CDR2 (germline): MNHEY, SVGEGT. CDR3 size: 13 residues. V was shortened by 2 bases and J by 6 bases, with 8 bases between the two germline ends. The CDR3 nucleotides read TGTGCCAGCAGTTACCGGGGTCCCAATGAGCAGTTCTTC. Translated: CASSYRGPNEQFF.

This chain joins TRBV9 and TRBJ2-2; D is unclear. In germline, CDR1 is SGDLS, CDR2 YYNGEE. The ends were cut back, 3 bases at V and 5 bases at J, with 11 bases in the middle. The CDR3 is 14 residues long. CDR3 amino acids: CASSAAPETGELFF. Here the CDR3 DNA reads TGTGCCAGCAGCGCAGCCCCAGAGACCGGGGAGCTGTTTTTT.